The 28 T cell receptor beta chains below come from one sample, sequenced in a study of early T cells in non-severe SARS-CoV-2 infection. TCRdb processed the 5' RACE reads anew with MiXCR; each CDR3 protein has one entry. The table records about 61,000 distinct CDR3 sequences, roughly a tenth of them present only once. Input material: whole blood. These receptors were obtained from an adult who was a healthcare worker with PCR-confirmed SARS-CoV-2 infection or an uninfected control (not recorded which).

This clonotype was observed many times. The genes are TRBV5-4 and TRBJ2-1, with no clear D. Trimming removed 6 bases at V and 5 bases at J, with 12 bases between. Germline V gives CDR1 SGHNT, CDR2 YYREEE (reference sequence). The CDR3 has 13 residues. The CDR3 region has the DNA TGTGCCAGCATCCTGGAAGGGAACAATGAGCAGTTCTTC. Amino acids: CASILEGNNEQFF.

The chain is built from TRBV9 and TRBJ2-7; 12 bases fit TRBD1. This CDR3 is built from 14 residues. With V trimmed by 0 bases and J by 6 bases, 1 base remained unmatched. Per germline, CDR1 SGDLS and CDR2 YYNGEE. The CDR3, as DNA: TGTGCCAGCAGCGTAGAGGGACAGGGGGCCGAGCAGTACTTC. Its protein product is CASSVEGQGAEQYF.

This clonotype was seen many times. V gene TRBV3-1 combines with J gene TRBJ2-4; 10 nucleotides match TRBD2. Germline lookup yields CDR1 LGHDT and CDR2 YNNKEL (reference sequence). With V trimmed by 4 bases and J by 1 base, 4 bases remained unmatched. This CDR3 region has 16 residues. CDR3 bases: TGTGCCAGCAGCCTACTAGCGGGGACCGCCAAAAACATTCAGTACTTC. It yields the protein CASSLLAGTAKNIQYF. The whole variable domain, remainder taken from reference TRBV3-1 and TRBJ2-4, is DTAVSQTPKYLVTQMGNDKSIKCEQNLGHDTMYWYKQDSKKFLKIMFSYNNKELIINETVPNRFSPKSPDKAHLNLHINSLELGDSAVYFCASSLLAGTAKNIQYFGAGTRLSVL.

This rearrangement joins TRBV29-1 to TRBJ1-1; the match to TRBD1 covers 9 bases. The germline V gene encodes CDR1 SQVTM and CDR2 ANQGSEA. CDR3 size: 14 residues. Losses at the gene ends were 6 bases for V and 1 base for J; bases not matched to a gene: 6. CDR3 DNA: TGCAGCGTGAACGAGGACAGGGGGAACACTGAAGCTTTCTTT. Encoded protein: CSVNEDRGNTEAFF.

This clonotype came up many times. This chain uses TRBV6-6 with TRBJ2-2; D is unclear. Looked up from germline, CDR1 is MNHNY and CDR2 is SVGAGI (reference sequence). The CDR3 sequence is 12 residues long. Trimming shortened V by 5 bases and J by 4 bases, and 5 bases separated the two germline ends. CDR3: CASSQVTGELFF. The CDR3 coding sequence is TGTGCCAGCAGTCAGGTCACCGGGGAGCTGTTTTTT.

This chain joins TRBV7-8 and TRBJ1-2; D remains ambiguous. Deletions cut 5 bases from V and 3 bases from J, with 19 bases between. This CDR3 has 16 amino acids. Germline CDR1 and CDR2: SGHVS and FQNEAQ. This chain's CDR3 is CASSPGLTQRDYGYTF. The CDR3 DNA sequence: TGTGCCAGCAGCCCCGGACTCACCCAGCGCGACTATGGCTACACCTTC.

Concerning this clonotype itself: This could be a read error, since a much larger clone is one nucleotide away. V usage is TRBV6-5 and J usage is TRBJ1-6; D may be TRBD1 (6 bases). The CDR3 sequence is 14 residues long. V shed 7 bases and J shed 11 bases, with 18 bases lying between them. Per germline, CDR1 MNHEY and CDR2 SVGAGI. The CDR3: CASTWDKGTTPLHF. As DNA, the CDR3 is TGTGCCAGCACATGGGACAAGGGAACCACACCCCTCCACTTT.

This clonotype was seen at least ten times. The chain is built from TRBV5-1 and TRBJ1-1, with D unclear. V lost 0 bases and J lost 5, with 11 bases in between. The CDR3 is 14 residues long. CDR1 and CDR2 (germline): SGHRS, YFSETQ. This CDR3 is CASSLGGFSTEAFF. The DNA for the CDR3 is TGCGCCAGCAGCTTGGGGGGATTTTCTACTGAAGCTTTCTTT.

This clonotype was detected ten times or more. The V call is TRBV5-6, the J call TRBJ2-7; 11 positions match TRBD2. V shed 4 bases and J 10 bases; nucleotides not matched to a gene: 7. Germline assignment: CDR1 SGHDT and CDR2 YYEEEE. The CDR3 length is 13 residues. CDR3 DNA sequence: TGTGCCAGCAGCGATGTGGGACTAGCGGCCCAGTACTTC. The encoded protein is CASSDVGLAAQYF.

This clonotype was seen ten or more times. V is TRBV21-1 and J is TRBJ1-5. TRBV21-1 is marked as a pseudogene. CDR3 length equals 10 residues. As DNA, the CDR3 is TGTGCCAGCAAGAGCGGCCCTCAGCATTTT. It is translated as CASKSGPQHF.

The rearrangement uses TRBV5-6 and TRBJ2-4; maybe TRBD2 (6 bases). This CDR3 is built from 13 residues. Trimming removed 1 base from V and 6 bases from J, with 8 bases in between. The germline CDR1 and CDR2 sequences are SGHDT and YYEEEE. As DNA, the CDR3 is TGTGCCAGCAGCTTGTCCGGGAGAAACATTCAGTACTTC. Translation gives CASSLSGRNIQYF.

The chain is built from TRBV7-2 and TRBJ2-7; D is undetermined. The CDR3 runs 14 residues. V was pared by 5 bases and J by 5 bases, with 16 bases between. Looked up from germline, CDR1 is SGHTA and CDR2 is FQGNSA. The CDR3: CASSRTAGSDEQYF. CDR3 coding DNA: TGTGCCAGCAGCCGTACCGCAGGAAGCGACGAGCAGTACTTC.

The chain employs TRBV29-1 and TRBJ1-2; D unresolved. The CDR3 is made up of 11 amino acids. The germline gives CDR1 SQVTM, CDR2 ANQGSEA. The V gene lost 4 bases and the J gene lost 4 bases, with 7 bases spanning the gap. The CDR3 spells CSVVGPYGYTF. The DNA of the CDR3 is TGCAGCGTTGTAGGCCCCTATGGCTACACCTTC.

Many counts were recorded for this clonotype. J is TRBJ2-7 and V is TRBV2, with TRBD1 as a possible D gene (6 bases). The CDR3 runs to 13 residues. Trimming removed 2 bases at V and 9 bases at J, with 14 bases between. Germline CDR1 is SNHLY and CDR2 is FYNNEI. As DNA, the CDR3 is TGTGCCAGCAGTGAATCCCCGGGACATCGGCAGTACTTC. This encodes CASSESPGHRQYF.

This clonotype was detected ten times or more. The chain recombines TRBV5-1 with TRBJ1-1; 12 bases are a match to TRBD1. The V gene's germline CDR1 is SGHRS and CDR2 YFSETQ. CDR3 size: 17 residues. The junction had 12 bases not matched to a gene; V was cut back by 6 bases and J by 3 bases. DNA for the CDR3: TGCGCCAGCATCGCCGGGACAGGGGGCCGAGGCTACACTGAAGCTTTCTTT. Protein: CASIAGTGGRGYTEAFF.

This clonotype has only a few counts. The chain combines TRBV2 with TRBJ1-6, with 10 bases identical to TRBD1. Germline V gene data show CDR1 as SNHLY and CDR2 as FYNNEI. This CDR3 region has 16 residues. Trimming cost V 6 bases and J 7 bases; bases outside gene matches: 9. The CDR3 is CASRDVPGQGNSPLHF. CDR3 in DNA: TGTGCCAGCAGGGATGTGCCGGGACAGGGGAATTCACCCCTCCACTTT.

The table lists this clonotype with a few counts. The chain's CDR3 is CASSFGAPETQYF. CDR3 DNA: TGTGCCAGCAGCTTCGGGGCGCCTGAGACCCAGTACTTC. The chain combines TRBV7-2 with TRBJ2-5; either TRBD1 or TRBD2 may supply D (5 bases each). Trimming removed 3 bases at V and 5 bases at J, with 10 bases between. This CDR3 contains 13 residues. The germline V gene encodes CDR1 SGHTA and CDR2 FQGNSA.

This clonotype occurred many times. The V call is TRBV27, the J call TRBJ1-6; the D gene is possibly TRBD1 (5 bases). This CDR3 is built from 14 residues. CDR1 MNHEY and CDR2 SMNVEV come from the germline V gene (reference sequence). Deletions cut 3 bases from V and 7 bases from J, with 10 bases between. DNA of the CDR3: TGTGCCAGCAGTTTCTCCAGGGCCAATTCACCCCTCCACTTT. It translates to CASSFSRANSPLHF.

This clonotype occurred many times. The chain is built from TRBV11-2 and TRBJ1-1; 11 nucleotides agree with TRBD1. The CDR3 sequence is 17 residues long. After removal of 7 bases from V and 4 bases from J, the junction contained 14 bases not matched to a gene. Germline-derived CDR1 and CDR2 are SGHAT and FQNNGV. The CDR3 coding sequence is TGTGCCAGCAAGCCCGGGACAGGGGGTCTGTTGAGCACTGAAGCTTTCTTT. It translates to CASKPGTGGLLSTEAFF.

This chain joins TRBV12-3 or TRBV12-4 and TRBJ1-1, with D uncertain. The V and J ends lost 6 bases and 7 bases respectively, with 15 bases between them. The CDR3 runs 13 residues. This CDR3 is CASRGGWTGEAFF. DNA of the CDR3: TGTGCCAGCAGGGGCGGCTGGACCGGTGAAGCTTTCTTT.

V usage is TRBV4-3 and J usage is TRBJ2-3; D ambiguous. This CDR3 is built from 14 residues. V gave up 0 bases and J gave up 2 bases, with 6 bases separating them. The V gene's germline CDR1 is LGHNA and CDR2 YSLEER. The CDR3 region is CASSQDLDTDTQYF. The CDR3 DNA sequence: TGCGCCAGCAGCCAAGACCTAGACACAGATACGCAGTATTTT.

This clonotype was detected ten times or more. This sequence joins TRBV3-1 and TRBJ2-7; 10 nucleotides match TRBD2. Per the germline V gene, CDR1 is LGHDT and CDR2 is YNNKEL (reference sequence). V dropped 4 bases and J dropped 1; count of bases not matched to a gene: 4. CDR3 size: 15 residues. In DNA form, the CDR3 reads TGTGCCAGCAGCCGGACTAGCGGTCTATCCTACGAGCAGTACTTC. It encodes CASSRTSGLSYEQYF.

This clonotype has only a few counts. The chain combines TRBV6-6 with TRBJ1-2; maybe TRBD1 (5 bases). Trimming cost V 5 bases and J 5 bases, with 12 bases left between them. Germline assignment: CDR1 MNHNY and CDR2 SVGAGI (reference sequence). There are 13 residues in the CDR3. This CDR3 is CASSVDSGYGYTF. CDR3 DNA sequence: TGTGCCAGCAGTGTTGACAGCGGATATGGCTACACCTTC.

The sample holds a few counts of this clonotype. This sequence joins TRBV20-1 and TRBJ2-2, with D tentatively TRBD1 (5 bases). This CDR3 spans 12 amino acids. The germline CDR1 and CDR2 sequences are DFQATT and SNEGSKA (reference sequence). V shed 5 bases and J shed 4 bases, with 8 bases lying between them. In DNA form, the CDR3 reads TGCAGTGCTCCAGGGATCACCGGGGAGCTGTTTTTT. As protein: CSAPGITGELFF.

The chain uses TRBV7-3 and TRBJ2-5; D possibly corresponds to TRBD2 (5 bases). The CDR3 is 14 residues long. V shed 1 base and J shed 2 bases, with 8 bases lying between them. The germline V gene has CDR1 SGHTA and CDR2 FQGTGA. The DNA for the CDR3 is TGTGCCAGCAGCTTAATTCCGGGACAAGAGACCCAGTACTTC. Its protein is CASSLIPGQETQYF.

This clonotype has only a few counts. The CDR3 DNA reads TGTGCCAGCAGCTTTACGCTTAGGGGATCGGGAGCTTTCTTT. Protein sequence: CASSFTLRGSGAFF. The chain employs TRBV7-2 and TRBJ1-1; D is perhaps TRBD1 (5 bases). The CDR3 spans 14 residues. Germline CDR1 is SGHTA and CDR2 is FQGNSA. The ends were cut back, 3 bases at V and 10 bases at J, with 18 bases in the middle.

The gene calls are TRBV6-2 or TRBV6-3 and TRBJ1-2; 7 nucleotides agree with TRBD1. J gave up 6 bases and V 6 bases, and 4 bases lay outside the gene matches. This CDR3 has 12 residues. Germline V gives CDR1 MNHEY, CDR2 SVGEGT. This chain's CDR3 is CASSPGQHGYTF. The CDR3 DNA follows: TGTGCCAGCAGCCCGGGACAGCATGGCTACACCTTC.

This clonotype was recorded a few times. This rearrangement joins TRBV30 to TRBJ2-3; D is unclear. The CDR3 totals 15 residues. V was shortened by 3 bases and J by 2 bases, with 15 bases between the two germline ends. Looked up from germline, CDR1 is GTSNPN and CDR2 is SVGIG (reference sequence). CDR3 coding DNA: TGTGCCTGGAGCGCACCGAACGCAATCACAGATACGCAGTATTTT. Its translation: CAWSAPNAITDTQYF.